One sample yielded the 21 T cell receptor beta chains listed below, sequenced in a study of radiation and T cells in renal cell carcinoma. Described time point: blood 4 weeks post-SBRT, at nephrectomy. Treatment reported: 15 Gy SBRT to primary tumor, nephrectomy 4 weeks later. Some clones are missing from TCRdb's copy, which holds only in-frame ones; the method was immunoSEQ multiplex PCR. The repertoire holds 140,000 to 150,000 clones, 86% seen once, with around 17% in the top ten. Sample: blood, taken from a patient whose treatment included radiotherapy and nephrectomy. Source of these receptors: a woman aged 45-65 years with renal cell carcinoma.

The chain recombines TRBV7-9 with TRBJ2-3, with D unresolved. Germline CDR1 and CDR2: SEHNR and FQNEAQ (reference sequence). V lost 7 bases and J 4 bases, leaving 21 bases between the germline ends. There are 16 residues in the CDR3. The CDR3 region is CASTPSGPEVADTQYF. In DNA, the CDR3 is TGTGCCAGCACCCCAAGTGGGCCCGAGGTAGCAGATACGCAGTATTTT. Full variable domain (remainder filled in from reference TRBV7-9 and TRBJ2-3): DTGVSQNPRHKITKRGQNVTFRCDPISEHNRLYWYRQTLGQGPEFLTYFQNEAQLEKSRLLSDRFSAERPKGSFSTLEIQRTEQGDSAMYLCASTPSGPEVADTQYFGPGTRLTVL.

The chain couples TRBV19 to TRBJ1-5, with 10 bases matching TRBD1. The V gene end was trimmed by 5 bases and the J gene end by 5 bases; junction bases not matched to a gene: 9. Germline values: CDR1 LNHDA, CDR2 SQIVND (reference sequence). This CDR3 has 16 amino acids. The CDR3 here is CASSSPGQGFHQPQHF. The CDR3 DNA reads TGTGCCAGTAGTTCACCGGGACAGGGGTTTCATCAGCCCCAGCATTTT.

This sequence joins TRBV2 and TRBJ1-1, with D unresolved. Germline CDR1 SNHLY, CDR2 FYNNEI. V lost 4 bases and J lost 4, with 10 bases in between. This CDR3 is 13 amino acids long. DNA of the CDR3: TGTGCCAGCAGTGGCAGACGAGGCACTGAAGCTTTCTTT. It specifies CASSGRRGTEAFF.

V and J are TRBV5-6 and TRBJ2-7; D gene uncertain. Germline CDR1 reads SGHDT; CDR2 reads YYEEEE. The CDR3 runs 14 residues. V lost 4 bases and J lost 4, with 15 bases in between. The DNA for the CDR3 is TGTGCCAGCAGCCCCCGGACCCGCTGGTACGAGCAGTACTTC. Its protein product is CASSPRTRWYEQYF.

This clone appeared once. The chain recombines TRBV7-2 with TRBJ2-3, with D uncertain. The V gene lost 2 bases and the J gene lost 0 bases, with 15 bases spanning the gap. CDR3 length: 17 amino acids. Germline V CDR1 and CDR2: SGHTA, FQGNSA. CDR3 amino acids: CASSLSSSGISTDTQYF. The DNA for the CDR3 is TGTGCCAGCAGCTTATCTTCATCCGGTATTAGCACAGATACGCAGTATTTT.

The chain is built from TRBV7-2 and TRBJ2-7, with 16 bases fitting TRBD2. Per the germline V gene, CDR1 is SGHTA and CDR2 is FQGNSA. V trimming: 1 base; J trimming: 7 bases; junction bases outside the gene matches: 1. The CDR3 is made up of 15 amino acids. The CDR3 DNA follows: TGTGCCAGCAGCTTAGAGGGACTAGCGGGAGGGGAGCAGTACTTC. This sequence encodes CASSLEGLAGGEQYF. Variable domain in full (rest from reference TRBV7-2 and TRBJ2-7): GAGVSQSPSNKVTEKGKDVELRCDPISGHTALYWYRQSLGQGLEFLIYFQGNSAPDKSGLPSDRFSAERTGGSVSTLTIQRTQQEDSAVYLCASSLEGLAGGEQYFGPGTRLTVT.

This rearrangement joins TRBV5-5 to TRBJ1-1; D is possibly TRBD1 (5 bases). There are 14 residues in the CDR3. Germline CDR1 is SGHKS and CDR2 is YYEKEE (reference sequence). Trimming removed 3 bases at V and 0 bases at J, with 9 bases between. The CDR3 DNA reads as TGTGCCAGCAGCTCGCGGGGACTGAACACTGAAGCTTTCTTT. Protein: CASSSRGLNTEAFF.

This clone turned up a few times. The chain links TRBV19 to TRBJ1-2; D remains unclear. The CDR3 has 11 amino acids. CDR1 LNHDA and CDR2 SQIVND come from the germline V gene (reference sequence). V lost 4 bases and J lost 7, with 7 bases in between. The CDR3 sequence is CASSNGLGYTF. The CDR3 bases are TGTGCCAGTAGTAACGGACTTGGCTACACCTTC.

The chain joins TRBV5-1 to TRBJ2-5; a possible D gene is TRBD1 (6 bases). Trimming shortened V by 1 base and J by 2 bases, and 12 bases separated the two germline ends. The length of the CDR3 is 15 residues. CDR1 is SGHRS and CDR2 is YFSETQ in the germline V gene. DNA of the CDR3: TGCGCCAGCAGCTTGATGGGAAGGGGGCAAGAGACCCAGTACTTC. Protein: CASSLMGRGQETQYF.

This chain links TRBV4-3 with TRBJ2-1, with D perhaps TRBD2 (5 bases). The length of the CDR3 is 15 residues. Germline values: CDR1 LGHNA, CDR2 YSLEER. V lost 0 bases and J 8 bases, leaving 14 bases between the germline ends. CDR3 nucleotide sequence: TGCGCCAGCAGCCAAGATCGGGGAGTTAAAGATGAGCAGTTCTTC. As protein: CASSQDRGVKDEQFF.

This rearrangement joins TRBV18 to TRBJ2-3; TRBD1 or TRBD2 may be the D gene (5 bases each). Germline CDR1 reads KGHSH; CDR2 reads LQKENI. V was clipped by 3 bases and J by 6 bases, with 13 bases between them. The CDR3 has 14 residues. The CDR3 loop is CASSPTGTIDTQYF. In DNA, the CDR3 is TGTGCCAGCTCACCTACCGGGACCATTGATACGCAGTATTTT.

The chain employs TRBV10-2 and TRBJ1-6; D is undetermined. CDR1 is WSHSY, CDR2 SAAADI, per germline. The CDR3 totals 17 residues. The ends were cut back, 0 bases at V and 7 bases at J, with 16 bases in the middle. Here the CDR3 DNA reads TGCGCCAGCAGTGAGTCGATGGGGAGATCAAGAAATTCACCCCTCCACTTT. Residues: CASSESMGRSRNSPLHF.

The chain has TRBV4-3 and TRBJ1-2; D might be TRBD1 (6 bases). Trimming cost V 4 bases and J 7 bases, with 19 bases left between them. The germline gives CDR1 LGHNA, CDR2 YSLEER. CDR3 size: 15 residues. The CDR3 reads CASSPGGNRAFGYTF. CDR3 in DNA: TGCGCCAGCAGCCCCGGAGGGAACAGGGCCTTTGGCTACACCTTC.

The sample holds one count of this clone. The chain has TRBV5-5 and TRBJ2-1; 9 nucleotides agree with TRBD2. V shed 3 bases and J 2 bases; nucleotides not matched to a gene: 6. The germline V gene has CDR1 SGHKS and CDR2 YYEKEE (reference sequence). This CDR3 region has 16 residues. CDR3 residues: CASSSLAGTTYNEQFF. The CDR3 nucleotides read TGTGCCAGCAGCTCCCTAGCGGGGACGACCTACAATGAGCAGTTCTTC.

The V call is TRBV7-2, the J call TRBJ2-7; 7 bases line up with TRBD1. Trimming cost V 4 bases and J 3 bases; bases outside gene matches: 9. Germline V gene sequence: CDR1 SGHTA, CDR2 FQGNSA. The CDR3 has 15 residues. CDR3 loop: CASSSPGQEYYEQYF. The CDR3, as DNA: TGTGCCAGCAGCTCGCCCGGACAGGAATACTACGAGCAGTACTTC.

V and J are TRBV7-6 and TRBJ1-4; unclear D gene. Trimming shortened V by 2 bases and J by 0 bases, and 10 bases separated the two germline ends. The CDR3 consists of 16 residues. Per germline, CDR1 SGHVS and CDR2 FNYEAQ. Here the CDR3 DNA reads TGTGCCAGCAGCTTATCCCCTCCTACAACTAATGAAAAACTGTTTTTT. Translated: CASSLSPPTTNEKLFF.

The genes are TRBV7-2 and TRBJ2-7; the match to TRBD1 covers 7 bases. This CDR3 region has 14 residues. Germline CDR1 and CDR2: SGHTA and FQGNSA. Trimming cost V 5 bases and J 2 bases; bases outside gene matches: 6. CDR3 DNA: TGTGCCAGCAGCCGTCGACAGGGACCCTACGAGCAGTACTTC. This encodes CASSRRQGPYEQYF.

This clone was counted a single time. The J gene is TRBJ2-7, the V gene TRBV6-5, with 11 bases that match TRBD1. Germline V gene sequence: CDR1 MNHEY, CDR2 SVGAGI. The CDR3 sequence is 13 residues long. J lost 7 bases, V lost 6 bases, and 5 bases had no gene match. The CDR3, as DNA: TGTGCCAGCAGAACTGGACAGGGGGCGGAGCAGTACTTC. Encoded protein: CASRTGQGAEQYF.

The V and J genes are TRBV10-1 and TRBJ1-3, with 10 bases aligning to TRBD1. Looked up from germline, CDR1 is WNHNN and CDR2 is SYGVQD (reference sequence). This CDR3 has 17 amino acids. Trimming took 4 bases from V and 0 from J; bases not matched to a gene: 6. The CDR3 here is CASSASTGGSSGNTIYF. CDR3 in DNA: TGCGCCAGCAGTGCCTCGACAGGGGGCAGCTCTGGAAACACCATATATTTT.

The chain links TRBV5-1 to TRBJ2-3; a weak D match, TRBD1 (5 bases). The V end lost 4 bases, the J end lost 6 bases, and 15 bases lay between the germline ends. CDR3 size: 14 residues. Germline CDR1 reads SGHRS; CDR2 reads YFSETQ. The CDR3 loop is CASSVNRPLDTQYF. The CDR3 DNA sequence: TGCGCCAGCAGCGTGAACAGGCCCCTGGATACGCAGTATTTT. Full variable domain (rest looked up from reference TRBV5-1 and TRBJ2-3): KAGVTQTPRYLIKTRGQQVTLSCSPISGHRSVSWYQQTPGQGLQFLFEYFSETQRNKGNFPGRFSGRQFSNSRSEMNVSTLELGDSALYLCASSVNRPLDTQYFGPGTRLTVL.

This clone was observed a single time. The chain links TRBV4-3 to TRBJ2-5; no definite D call. V dropped 4 bases and J dropped 5 bases, with 8 bases sitting between them. Germline V lookup: CDR1 LGHNA, CDR2 YSLEER. The CDR3 contains 12 residues. In DNA form, the CDR3 reads TGCGCCAGCAGCCCAGATTGGGAGACCCAGTACTTC. Translating gives CASSPDWETQYF.